This paragraph reports one T cell receptor (beta chain). Blood replicates held 0.5 ug DNA, tumor or normal breast 1.5 ug, two each. Assay: immunoSEQ multiplex PCR; the TCRdb copy retains only in-frame clones and omits some. The repertoire holds about 48,000 clones, with 83% as singletons. The record originates from a study of early stage breast cancer tumors. Trimming cost V 1 base and J 1 base; bases outside gene matches: 3. Germline loops: CDR1 SGHTA, CDR2 FQGNSA. The CDR3 contains 15 residues. The rearrangement uses TRBV7-2 and TRBJ1-1; 7 bases are a match to TRBD1. This clonotype was obtained from a person aged 50 to 59 with breast cancer. The sequenced material came from blood. The CDR3 loop is CASSLGDSQNTEAFF. CDR3 bases: TGTGCCAGCAGCTTAGGGGACAGTCAGAACACTGAAGCTTTCTTT.